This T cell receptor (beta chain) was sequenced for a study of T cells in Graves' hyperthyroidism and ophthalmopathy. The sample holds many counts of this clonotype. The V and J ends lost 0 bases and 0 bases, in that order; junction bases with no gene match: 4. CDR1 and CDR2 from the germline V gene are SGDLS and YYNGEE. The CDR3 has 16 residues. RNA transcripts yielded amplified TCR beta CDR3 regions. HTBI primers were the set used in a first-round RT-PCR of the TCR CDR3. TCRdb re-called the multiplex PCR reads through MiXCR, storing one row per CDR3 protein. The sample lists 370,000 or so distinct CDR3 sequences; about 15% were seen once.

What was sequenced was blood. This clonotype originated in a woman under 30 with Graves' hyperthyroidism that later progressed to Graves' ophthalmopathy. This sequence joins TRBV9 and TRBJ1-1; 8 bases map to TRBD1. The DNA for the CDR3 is TGTGCCAGCAGCGTAGATGCAGGGGGCTTGAACACTGAAGCTTTCTTT. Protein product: CASSVDAGGLNTEAFF.